Sequencing of this T cell receptor beta chain was carried out in a study of CD8+ T cells in alopecia areata. Whole-study results and caveats: Scalp samples also yield sequences of resident alphabeta T cells from normal skin. Clonality was higher in lesional than normal scalp, especially in alopecia totalis/universalis.

As the sequencing template, cDNA was produced by extracting RNA and reverse transcribing it. Sequencing was performed with immunoSEQ multiplex PCR; in TCRdb, only in-frame clones are kept and a portion is missing. The sample records 100,000 to 150,000 clones, 58% being singletons. As regards this clone: As yet, its antigen is unknown.

In alopecia areata patients, both lesional scalp punch biopsies and peripheral blood were collected. CD4+ and CD8+ T cells were sorted from PBMCs. The sequenced sample was CD4+ T cells sorted from blood, obtained at week 0. The clonotype originates from a human donor with alopecia areata.

In DNA form, the CDR3 reads TGCGCCAGCAGCCAAGGACCTAGCGGGAGACCAGATACGCAGTATTTT. As protein: CASSQGPSGRPDTQYF. The chain is built from TRBV4-3 and TRBJ2-3; TRBD2 matches 10 bases. Unmatched junction bases numbered 5, after V lost 1 base and J lost 4 bases. The V gene's germline CDR1 is LGHNA and CDR2 YSLEER. The CDR3 consists of 16 residues.